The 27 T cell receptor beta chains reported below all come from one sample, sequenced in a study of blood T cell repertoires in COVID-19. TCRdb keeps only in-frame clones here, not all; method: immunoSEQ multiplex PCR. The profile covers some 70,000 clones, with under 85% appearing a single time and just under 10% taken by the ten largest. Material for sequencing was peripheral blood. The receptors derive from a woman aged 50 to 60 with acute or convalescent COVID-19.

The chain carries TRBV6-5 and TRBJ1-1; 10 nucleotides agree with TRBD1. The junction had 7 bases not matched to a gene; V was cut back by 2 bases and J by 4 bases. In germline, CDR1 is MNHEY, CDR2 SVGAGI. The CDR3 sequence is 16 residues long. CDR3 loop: CASSYPPGQGFTEAFF. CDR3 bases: TGTGCCAGCAGTTACCCGCCGGGACAGGGGTTCACTGAAGCTTTCTTT.

CDR3 region: CASSVQGEGDGYTF. CDR3 in DNA: TGTGCCAGCAGCGTACAGGGGGAAGGCGATGGCTACACCTTC. The chain couples TRBV9 to TRBJ1-2; 7 nucleotides align to TRBD1. Germline lookup yields CDR1 SGDLS and CDR2 YYNGEE. This CDR3 has 14 amino acids. V was clipped by 1 base and J by 6 bases; unmatched bases: 6.

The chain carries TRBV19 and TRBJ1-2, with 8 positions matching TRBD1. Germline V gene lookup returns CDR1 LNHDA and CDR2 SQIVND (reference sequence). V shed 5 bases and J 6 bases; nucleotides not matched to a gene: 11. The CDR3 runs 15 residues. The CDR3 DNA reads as TGTGCCAGTAGTGATTCCCGCAGGGGGCAGGATGGCTACACCTTC. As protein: CASSDSRRGQDGYTF.

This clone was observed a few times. The CDR3 nucleotides are TGTGCCAGCAGCCCGACAGGGGGCTCGTCCGAGCAGTACTTC. It specifies CASSPTGGSSEQYF. The chain recombines TRBV7-7 with TRBJ2-7, with 10 bases that match TRBD1. Germline loops: CDR1 SSHAT, CDR2 FNYEAQ (reference sequence). The ends lost 5 bases at V and 6 bases at J; junction bases unmatched: 7. The CDR3 covers 14 residues.

CDR3 region: CASSEREGGYEQYF. In nucleotides, the CDR3 is TGTGCCAGCAGCGAACGGGAGGGCGGTTACGAGCAGTACTTC. This chain joins TRBV9 and TRBJ2-7; 8 positions match TRBD2. The J segment lost 4 bases and the V segment lost 3 bases, leaving 6 bases of the junction unmatched. Looked up from germline, CDR1 is SGDLS and CDR2 is YYNGEE. The CDR3 totals 14 residues.

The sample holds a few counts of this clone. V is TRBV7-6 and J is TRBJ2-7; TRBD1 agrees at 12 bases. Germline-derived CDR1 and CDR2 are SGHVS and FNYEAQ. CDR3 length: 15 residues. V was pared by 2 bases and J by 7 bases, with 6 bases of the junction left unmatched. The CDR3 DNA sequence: TGTGCCAGCAGCTTAACGGGACAGGGGGCGGGGGAGCAGTACTTC. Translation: CASSLTGQGAGEQYF. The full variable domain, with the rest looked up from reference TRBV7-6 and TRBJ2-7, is GAGVSQSPRYKVTKRGQDVALRCDPISGHVSLYWYRQALGQGPEFLTYFNYEAQQDKSGLPNDRFSAERPEGSISTLTIQRTEQRDSAMYRCASSLTGQGAGEQYFGPGTRLTVT.

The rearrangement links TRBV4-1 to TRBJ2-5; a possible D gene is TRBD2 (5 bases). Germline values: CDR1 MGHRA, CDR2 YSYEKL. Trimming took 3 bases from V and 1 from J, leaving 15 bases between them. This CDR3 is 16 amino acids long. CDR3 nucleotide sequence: TGCGCCAGCAGCCATGGTCGAGCGGACCTCCAAGAGACCCAGTACTTC. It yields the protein CASSHGRADLQETQYF.

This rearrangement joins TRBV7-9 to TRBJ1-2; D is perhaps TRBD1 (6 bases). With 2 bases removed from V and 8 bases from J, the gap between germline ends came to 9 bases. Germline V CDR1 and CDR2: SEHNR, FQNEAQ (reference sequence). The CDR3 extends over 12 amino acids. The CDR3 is CASSLPGEGYTF. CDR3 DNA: TGTGCCAGCAGCTTACCAGGGGAAGGCTACACCTTC.

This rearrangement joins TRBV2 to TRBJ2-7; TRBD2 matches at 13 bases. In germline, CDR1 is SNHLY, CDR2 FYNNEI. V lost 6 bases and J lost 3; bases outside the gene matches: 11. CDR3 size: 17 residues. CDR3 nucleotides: TGTGCCAGCAGCTTACTAGCGGGAGGGGGAGGGATCTACGAGCAGTACTTC. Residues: CASSLLAGGGGIYEQYF.

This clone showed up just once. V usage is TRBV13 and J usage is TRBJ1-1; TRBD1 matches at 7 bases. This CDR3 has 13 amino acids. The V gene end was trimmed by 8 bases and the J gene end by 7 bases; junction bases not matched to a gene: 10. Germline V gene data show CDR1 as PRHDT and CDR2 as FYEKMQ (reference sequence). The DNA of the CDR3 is TGTGCCAGCCTCGGGACAGTAGGCGATGAAGCTTTCTTT. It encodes CASLGTVGDEAFF.

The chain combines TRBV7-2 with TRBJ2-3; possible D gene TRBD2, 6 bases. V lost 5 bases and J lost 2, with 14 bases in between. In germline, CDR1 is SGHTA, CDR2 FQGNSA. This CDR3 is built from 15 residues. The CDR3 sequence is CASSPRVADTDTQYF. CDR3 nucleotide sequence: TGTGCCAGCAGCCCGAGGGTAGCGGACACAGATACGCAGTATTTT.

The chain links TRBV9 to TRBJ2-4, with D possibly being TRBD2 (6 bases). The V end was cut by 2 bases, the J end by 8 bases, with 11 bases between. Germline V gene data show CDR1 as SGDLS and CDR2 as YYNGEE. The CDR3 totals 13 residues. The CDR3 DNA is TGTGCCAGCAGCGTCGGAGGGGCGGACATTCAGTACTTC. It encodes CASSVGGADIQYF.

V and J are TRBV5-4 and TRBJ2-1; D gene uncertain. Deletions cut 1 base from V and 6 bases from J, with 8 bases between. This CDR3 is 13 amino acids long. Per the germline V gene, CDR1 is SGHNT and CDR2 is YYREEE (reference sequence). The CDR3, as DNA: TGTGCCAGCAGCTTGACTCCTACCAATGAGCAGTTCTTC. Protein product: CASSLTPTNEQFF.

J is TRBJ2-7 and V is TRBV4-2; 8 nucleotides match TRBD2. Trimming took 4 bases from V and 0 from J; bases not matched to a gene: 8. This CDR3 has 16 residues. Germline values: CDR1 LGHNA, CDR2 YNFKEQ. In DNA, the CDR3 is TGTGCCAGCAGCCGGAACTACGGGACTAGCTCCTACGAGCAGTACTTC. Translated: CASSRNYGTSSYEQYF.

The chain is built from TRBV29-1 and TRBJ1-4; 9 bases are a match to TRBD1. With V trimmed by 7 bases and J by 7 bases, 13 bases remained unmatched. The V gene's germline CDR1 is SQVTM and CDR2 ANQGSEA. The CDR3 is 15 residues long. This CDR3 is CSANAAGTGIEKLFF. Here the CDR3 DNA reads TGCAGCGCAAACGCCGCCGGGACAGGGATTGAAAAACTGTTTTTT.

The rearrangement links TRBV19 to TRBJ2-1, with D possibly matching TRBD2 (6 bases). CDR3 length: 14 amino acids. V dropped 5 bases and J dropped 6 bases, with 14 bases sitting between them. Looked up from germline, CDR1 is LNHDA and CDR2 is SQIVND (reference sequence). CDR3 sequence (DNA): TGTGCCAGTAGTGTTAGCGGAACTGTCAATGAGCAGTTCTTC. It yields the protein CASSVSGTVNEQFF.

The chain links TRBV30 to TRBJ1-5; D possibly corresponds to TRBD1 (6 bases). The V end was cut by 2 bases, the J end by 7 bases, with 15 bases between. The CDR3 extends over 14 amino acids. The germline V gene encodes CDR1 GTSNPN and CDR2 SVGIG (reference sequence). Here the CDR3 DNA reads TGTGCCTGGAGTCAGAGGGGGACGGGCCAGCCCCAGCATTTT. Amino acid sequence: CAWSQRGTGQPQHF.

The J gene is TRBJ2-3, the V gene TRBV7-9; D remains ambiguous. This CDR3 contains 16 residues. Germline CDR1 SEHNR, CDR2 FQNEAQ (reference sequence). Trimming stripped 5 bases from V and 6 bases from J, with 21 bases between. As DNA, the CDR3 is TGTGCCAGCAGCCAACAGCTTCCTACTTCGGTGGATACGCAGTATTTT. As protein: CASSQQLPTSVDTQYF.

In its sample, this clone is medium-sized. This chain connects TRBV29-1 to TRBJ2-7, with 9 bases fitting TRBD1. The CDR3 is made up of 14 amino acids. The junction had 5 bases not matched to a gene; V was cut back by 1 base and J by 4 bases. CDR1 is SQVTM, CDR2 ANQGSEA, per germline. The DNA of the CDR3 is TGCAGCGTTGAAGGTACAGGGGGCGCGTACGAGCAGTACTTC. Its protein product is CSVEGTGGAYEQYF.

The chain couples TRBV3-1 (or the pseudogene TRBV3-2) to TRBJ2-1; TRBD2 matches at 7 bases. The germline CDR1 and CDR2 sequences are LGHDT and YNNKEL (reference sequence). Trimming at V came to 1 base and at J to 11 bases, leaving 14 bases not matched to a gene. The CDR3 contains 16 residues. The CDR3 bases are TGTGCCAGCAGCCAAGTACGTACGACTAGCAATCGGAAGCAGTTCTTC. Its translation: CASSQVRTTSNRKQFF.

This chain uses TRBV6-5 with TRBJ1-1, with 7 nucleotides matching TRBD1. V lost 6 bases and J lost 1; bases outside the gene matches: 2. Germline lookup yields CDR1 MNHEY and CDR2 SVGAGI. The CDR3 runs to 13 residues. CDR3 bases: TGTGCCAGCAGACGACAGGGGAACACTGAAGCTTTCTTT. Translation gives CASRRQGNTEAFF.

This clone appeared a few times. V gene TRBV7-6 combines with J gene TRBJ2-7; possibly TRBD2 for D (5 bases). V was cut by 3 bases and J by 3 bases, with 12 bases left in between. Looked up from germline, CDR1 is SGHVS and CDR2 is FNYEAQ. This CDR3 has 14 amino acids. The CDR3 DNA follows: TGTGCCAGCAGCTTGCTAGCCGAGCACTACGAGCAGTACTTC. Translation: CASSLLAEHYEQYF.

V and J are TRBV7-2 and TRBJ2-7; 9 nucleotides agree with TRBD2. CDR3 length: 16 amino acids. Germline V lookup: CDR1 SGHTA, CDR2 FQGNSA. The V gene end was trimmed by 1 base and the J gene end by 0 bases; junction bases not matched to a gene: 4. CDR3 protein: CASSLGGRAYSYEQYF. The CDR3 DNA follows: TGTGCCAGCAGCTTAGGCGGGAGGGCCTACTCCTACGAGCAGTACTTC.

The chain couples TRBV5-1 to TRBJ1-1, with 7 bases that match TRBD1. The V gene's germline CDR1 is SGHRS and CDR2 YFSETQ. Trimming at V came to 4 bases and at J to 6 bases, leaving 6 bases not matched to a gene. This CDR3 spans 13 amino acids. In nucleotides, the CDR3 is TGCGCCAGCAGCCCGAGGGACAGCGCTGAAGCTTTCTTT. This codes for CASSPRDSAEAFF.

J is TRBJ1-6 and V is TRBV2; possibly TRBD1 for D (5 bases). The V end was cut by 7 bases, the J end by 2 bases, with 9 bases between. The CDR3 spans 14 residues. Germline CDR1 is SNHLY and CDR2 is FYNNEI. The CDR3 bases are TGTGCCAGCATGGGGCAGACCTATAATTCACCCCTCCACTTT. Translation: CASMGQTYNSPLHF.

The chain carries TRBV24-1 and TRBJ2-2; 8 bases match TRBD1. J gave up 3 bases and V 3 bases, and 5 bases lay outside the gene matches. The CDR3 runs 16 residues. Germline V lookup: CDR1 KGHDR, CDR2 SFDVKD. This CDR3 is CATSDADRGDTGELFF. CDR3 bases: TGTGCCACCAGTGATGCCGACAGGGGCGACACCGGGGAGCTGTTTTTT.

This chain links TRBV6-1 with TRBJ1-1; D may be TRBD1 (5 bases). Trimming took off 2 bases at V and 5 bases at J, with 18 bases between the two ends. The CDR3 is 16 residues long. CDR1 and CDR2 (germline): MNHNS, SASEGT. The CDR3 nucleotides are TGTGCCAGCAGTGAAATGGCAGGGTTTCTCTTAACTGAAGCTTTCTTT. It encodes CASSEMAGFLLTEAFF.